This entry lists 21 T cell receptor beta chains sequenced from one sample in a study of blood T cells in healthy people across ages. A second PCR of roughly 7 to 11 cycles used a sample-barcoded 5' primer and a J-beta primer mix. TCRdb redid the calling of the 5' RACE reads with MiXCR, one entry per CDR3 protein. In the table there are around 1,600,000 distinct CDR3 sequences, approximately 42% of which are singletons. Sequenced input: blood. Receptors originate from a woman in her late teens or twenties in good health.

This chain links TRBV7-8 with TRBJ1-5; TRBD1 aligns across 8 bases. V lost 0 bases and J lost 4; bases outside the gene matches: 2. Germline V lookup: CDR1 SGHVS, CDR2 FQNEAQ. This CDR3 comprises 15 residues. The CDR3 nucleotides read TGTGCCAGCAGCTTAGCCCGGACAGGGAATCAGCCCCAGCATTTT. Amino acids: CASSLARTGNQPQHF.

This clonotype was observed a few times. The junction shows a germline mismatch at one end, possibly a read error. The genes are TRBV6-2 or TRBV6-3 and TRBJ2-7, with D possibly TRBD2 on 5 matching bases. The CDR3 has 12 residues. Looked up from germline, CDR1 is MNHEY and CDR2 is SVGEGT. The CDR3: CASRSGTYAQYF. The CDR3 DNA follows: TGTGCCAGCAGGTCGGGAACCTACGCGCAGTACTTC.

The chain employs TRBV3-1 and TRBJ2-5; D is uncertain. The CDR3 extends over 14 amino acids. Per germline, CDR1 LGHDT and CDR2 YNNKEL (reference sequence). V was cut by 0 bases and J by 5 bases, with 10 bases left in between. This chain's CDR3 is CASSQEERVETQYF. In nucleotides, the CDR3 is TGTGCCAGCAGCCAAGAAGAAAGAGTGGAGACCCAGTACTTC.

V usage is TRBV11-2 and J usage is TRBJ1-2; D gene ambiguous. V lost 3 bases and J lost 0, with 11 bases in between. The V gene's germline CDR1 is SGHAT and CDR2 FQNNGV. The CDR3 loop spans 15 amino acids. CDR3 nucleotide sequence: TGTGCCAGCAGCTTCGCTTTGAGGGCTAACTATGGCTACACCTTC. It yields the protein CASSFALRANYGYTF.

The chain combines TRBV20-1 with TRBJ2-5; D is possibly TRBD2 (6 bases). From germline, CDR1 is DFQATT and CDR2 SNEGSKA (reference sequence). V lost 3 bases and J 5 bases, leaving 13 bases between the germline ends. This CDR3 region has 13 residues. CDR3: CSASSGGTETQYF. CDR3 DNA: TGCAGTGCTAGTTCTGGAGGGACGGAGACCCAGTACTTC.

The chain combines TRBV15 with TRBJ1-2, with D hard to call. The germline V gene has CDR1 LNHNV and CDR2 YYDKDF (reference sequence). Trimming shortened V by 8 bases and J by 3 bases, and 10 bases separated the two germline ends. The CDR3 contains 12 residues. The CDR3 region is CATGVSDYGYTF. Here the CDR3 DNA reads TGTGCCACCGGGGTCAGCGACTATGGCTACACCTTC.

This clonotype was seen repeatedly, ten times or more. The chain employs TRBV6-6 and TRBJ2-1; the D gene could be TRBD1 or TRBD2 (5 bases each). Germline V CDR1 and CDR2: MNHNY, SVGAGI (reference sequence). The CDR3 spans 14 residues. Trimming stripped 4 bases from V and 0 bases from J, with 7 bases between. The CDR3 region has the DNA TGTGCCAGCAGTTGGGGGAGCTCCTACAATGAGCAGTTCTTC. It specifies CASSWGSSYNEQFF.

This chain joins TRBV27 and TRBJ1-1, with D maybe TRBD1 (5 bases). With 0 bases removed from V and 5 bases from J, the gap between germline ends came to 13 bases. There are 15 residues in the CDR3. CDR1 is MNHEY and CDR2 is SMNVEV in the germline V gene (reference sequence). In nucleotides, the CDR3 is TGTGCCAGCAGTTTATCGACGGGGACTGGGACTGAAGCTTTCTTT. It is translated as CASSLSTGTGTEAFF.

This clonotype turned up a few times. V usage is TRBV2 and J usage is TRBJ1-4, with a possible D match to TRBD1 (5 bases). CDR1 and CDR2 (germline): SNHLY, FYNNEI. The CDR3 is made up of 13 amino acids. V was shortened by 6 bases and J by 5 bases, with 10 bases between the two germline ends. CDR3 amino acids: CASRAGRNEKLFF. In DNA form, the CDR3 reads TGTGCCAGCAGAGCGGGACGGAATGAAAAACTGTTTTTT. Full variable domain (remainder filled in from reference TRBV2 and TRBJ1-4): EPEVTQTPSHQVTQMGQEVILRCVPISNHLYFYWYRQILGQKVEFLVSFYNNEISEKSEIFDDQFSVERPDGSNFTLKIRSTKLEDSAMYFCASRAGRNEKLFFGSGTQLSVL.

This rearrangement joins TRBV20-1 to TRBJ2-1; possible D gene TRBD2, 6 bases. The CDR3 consists of 14 residues. Trimming removed 0 bases from V and 4 bases from J, with 10 bases in between. Germline CDR1 and CDR2: DFQATT and SNEGSKA (reference sequence). In nucleotides, the CDR3 is TGCAGTGCTAGAGAGCGGGATAGTTACAATGAGCAGTTCTTC. Translation: CSARERDSYNEQFF.

This chain connects TRBV4-3 to TRBJ2-1; D is uncertain. The J call is uncertain, as TRBJ2-7 better fits the DNA end. This CDR3 is built from 15 residues. Germline V gene lookup returns CDR1 LGHNA and CDR2 YSLEER. The CDR3 loop reads CASSQGLGSYNEQYF. DNA of the CDR3: TGCGCCAGCAGCCAAGGGCTGGGTTCCTACAATGAGCAGTACTTC.

The V and J genes are TRBV7-9 and TRBJ2-7, with D perhaps matching TRBD1 (6 bases). Germline CDR1 and CDR2: SEHNR and FQNEAQ (reference sequence). V lost 5 bases to trimming and J lost 5 bases, with 16 bases between them. This CDR3 has 14 amino acids. Written as DNA, the CDR3 is TGTGCCAGCAGCGCTGGGACACAGGCGCACGAGCAGTACTTC. Its translation is CASSAGTQAHEQYF. Full variable domain (remainder filled in from reference TRBV7-9 and TRBJ2-7): DTGVSQNPRHKITKRGQNVTFRCDPISEHNRLYWYRQTLGQGPEFLTYFQNEAQLEKSRLLSDRFSAERPKGSFSTLEIQRTEQGDSAMYLCASSAGTQAHEQYFGPGTRLTVT.

This chain connects TRBV12-3 or TRBV12-4 to TRBJ1-1; D might be TRBD1 (5 bases). The CDR3 is 14 amino acids. Deletions cut 7 bases from V and 0 bases from J, with 12 bases between. CDR3 region: CASTKTVLNTEAFF. Written as DNA, the CDR3 is TGTGCCAGCACTAAGACAGTTTTGAACACTGAAGCTTTCTTT.

The chain couples TRBV20-1 to TRBJ1-1; TRBD1 might be the D (5 bases). V lost 3 bases to trimming and J lost 0 bases, with 17 bases between them. CDR1 DFQATT and CDR2 SNEGSKA come from the germline V gene (reference sequence). This CDR3 is built from 16 residues. The CDR3 region is CSARSTAFFMNTEAFF. The CDR3 DNA is TGCAGTGCTAGGTCGACAGCCTTTTTTATGAACACTGAAGCTTTCTTT.

V gene TRBV20-1 combines with J gene TRBJ2-1; 12 nucleotides agree with TRBD2. CDR3 length: 16 residues. The germline gives CDR1 DFQATT, CDR2 SNEGSKA (reference sequence). V dropped 6 bases and J dropped 9; count of bases not matched to a gene: 15. This CDR3 is CSAGGGLAGGESEQFF. CDR3 in DNA: TGCAGTGCGGGAGGGGGGCTAGCGGGAGGGGAGTCTGAGCAGTTCTTC.

This clonotype was counted only a few times. The V call is TRBV4-3, the J call TRBJ2-7; D ambiguous. CDR3 length equals 15 residues. Germline CDR1 LGHNA, CDR2 YSLEER. The V end lost 2 bases, the J end lost 3 bases, and 14 bases lay between the germline ends. The CDR3 nucleotides read TGCGCCAGCAGCCAAAATTTATTCGAGGACTACGAGCAGTACTTC. It codes for CASSQNLFEDYEQYF.

V and J are TRBV6-1 and TRBJ2-7, with TRBD2 matching 14 bases. The CDR3 contains 15 residues. Trimming took 5 bases from V and 4 from J; bases not matched to a gene: 4. Germline CDR1 and CDR2: MNHNS and SASEGT. CDR3 sequence reads: CASSTGTSGGYEQYF. CDR3 in DNA: TGTGCCAGCAGTACCGGGACTAGCGGGGGTTACGAGCAGTACTTC.

This clonotype was seen more than once but under ten times. This sequence joins TRBV7-2 and TRBJ2-7; 11 bases are shared with TRBD2. The CDR3 loop spans 19 amino acids. Trimming cost V 1 base and J 0 bases; bases outside gene matches: 11. CDR1 and CDR2 (germline): SGHTA, FQGNSA. CDR3 amino acids: CASSLVVSSGGISSYEQYF. In nucleotides, the CDR3 is TGTGCCAGCAGCTTAGTGGTATCTAGCGGGGGGATAAGCTCCTACGAGCAGTACTTC.

This clonotype came up a few times. The CDR3 DNA reads as TGCAGTGCTAGAGATCAGCCCGGGGGTGAAAAACTGTTTTTT. Its protein product is CSARDQPGGEKLFF. V gene TRBV20-1 combines with J gene TRBJ1-4; a weak D match, TRBD1 (5 bases). The CDR3 loop spans 14 amino acids. CDR1 and CDR2 from the germline V gene are DFQATT and SNEGSKA (reference sequence). Trimming left V 0 bases short and J 7 bases short, with 12 bases between.

The table lists this clonotype with a few counts. The V call is TRBV20-1, the J call TRBJ2-1; 7 bases are a match to TRBD1. Germline lookup yields CDR1 DFQATT and CDR2 SNEGSKA (reference sequence). CDR3 length: 13 amino acids. After removal of 3 bases from V and 7 bases from J, the junction contained 6 bases not matched to a gene. This chain's CDR3 is CSARVQGKNEQFF. The CDR3 DNA reads as TGCAGTGCTAGGGTACAGGGGAAAAATGAGCAGTTCTTC.

The CDR3: CATRGPQGPTYEQYF. The DNA of the CDR3 is TGTGCCACCAGAGGGCCTCAGGGGCCCACCTACGAGCAGTACTTC. The chain has TRBV10-3 and TRBJ2-5, with D possibly being TRBD1 (6 bases). The end of the DNA aligns better with TRBJ2-7, so the J call may be wrong. The CDR3 length is 15 residues. The germline CDR1 and CDR2 sequences are ENHRY and SYGVKD.